This T cell receptor beta chain was retrieved from a study of untreated major depressive disorder. Donors lacked major illness, comorbidities, regular medication, drug use, or heavy drinking. Roughly 32 ml of peripheral blood was collected per donor. TCRdb's copy holds only in-frame clones and misses some; the assay was immunoSEQ multiplex PCR. The profile shows roughly 22,000 clones, roughly nine tenths of them singletons. This CDR3 region has 16 residues. In germline, CDR1 is SNHLY, CDR2 FYNNEI. V trimming: 4 bases; J trimming: 0 bases; junction bases outside the gene matches: 8. Study-level results: A comparatively small sample limits the generalizability of these findings. Three preselected Vbeta families were the sole sequencing comparisons.

A remark on this clone: No antigen is known for it.

The V and J genes are TRBV2 and TRBJ1-1, with 7 bases identical to TRBD1. This TCR was recovered from a woman aged 40 to 55 in good health. The sample was CD4+ T cells from PBMCs. The CDR3 bases are TGTGCCAGCAGTGCACAGGGGAGGGGGATGAACACTGAAGCTTTCTTT. Amino acids: CASSAQGRGMNTEAFF.